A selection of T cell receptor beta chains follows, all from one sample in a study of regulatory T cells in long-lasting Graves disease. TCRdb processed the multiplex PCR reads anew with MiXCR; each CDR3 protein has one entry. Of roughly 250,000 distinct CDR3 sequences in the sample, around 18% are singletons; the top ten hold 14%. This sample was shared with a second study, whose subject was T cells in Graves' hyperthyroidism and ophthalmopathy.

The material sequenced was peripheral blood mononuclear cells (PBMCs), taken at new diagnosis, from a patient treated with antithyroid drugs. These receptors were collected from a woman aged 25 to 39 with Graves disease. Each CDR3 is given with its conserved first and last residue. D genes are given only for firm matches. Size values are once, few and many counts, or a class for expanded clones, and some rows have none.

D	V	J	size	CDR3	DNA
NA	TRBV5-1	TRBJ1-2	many	CASSFSGLSAGYTF	TGCGCCAGCAGCTTCTCCGGGCTTTCGGCTGGCTACACCTTC
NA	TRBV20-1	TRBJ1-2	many	CSARDNGGGYGYTF	TGCAGTGCTAGAGACAACGGGGGGGGCTATGGCTACACCTTC
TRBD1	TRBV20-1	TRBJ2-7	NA	CSTGTGRSYEQYF	TGCAGTACCGGGACAGGGAGGTCCTACGAGCAGTACTTC
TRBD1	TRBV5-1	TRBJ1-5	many	CASSLSSGGKPQHF	TGCGCCAGCAGCTTGTCGTCAGGGGGTAAGCCCCAGCATTTT
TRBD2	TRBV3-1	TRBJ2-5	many	CASSQVSSGGGIGETQYF	TGTGCCAGCAGCCAAGTTTCGAGCGGGGGGGGAATAGGAGAGACCCAGTACTTC
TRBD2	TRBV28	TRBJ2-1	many	CASSPELAKRGFYNEQFF	TGTGCCAGCAGTCCCGAACTAGCGAAACGGGGCTTTTACAATGAGCAGTTCTTC
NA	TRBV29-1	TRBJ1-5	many	CSARKGEENSNQPQHF	TGCAGCGCCCGGAAAGGGGAGGAAAATAGCAATCAGCCCCAGCATTTT
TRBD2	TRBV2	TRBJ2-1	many	CASSPRGASSYNEQFF	TGTGCCAGCAGTCCGCGGGGGGCGAGCTCCTACAATGAGCAGTTCTTC
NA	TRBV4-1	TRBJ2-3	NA	CASSQGGSSTDTQYF	TGCGCCAGCAGTCAGGGGGGATCTAGCACAGATACGCAGTATTTT
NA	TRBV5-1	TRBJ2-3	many	CASSLGSPTDTQYF	TGCGCCAGCAGCTTGGGGTCACCCACAGATACGCAGTATTTT
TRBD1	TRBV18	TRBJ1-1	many	CASSPTTGQGEAFF	TGTGCCAGCTCACCAACCACCGGACAGGGAGAAGCTTTCTTT
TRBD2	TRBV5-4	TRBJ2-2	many	CASSTLAGGQDTGELFF	TGTGCCAGCAGCACACTAGCGGGGGGGCAGGACACCGGGGAGCTGTTTTTT
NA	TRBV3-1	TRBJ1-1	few	CASLGQGFEAFF	TGTGCCAGCTTAGGGCAGGGATTTGAAGCTTTCTTT
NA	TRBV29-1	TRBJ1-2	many	CSVAPGDYTF	TGCAGCGTGGCCCCGGGGGACTACACCTTC
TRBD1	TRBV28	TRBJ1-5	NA	CASSSWTGGDIGNQPQHF	TGTGCCAGCAGTTCCTGGACAGGGGGGGACATCGGCAATCAGCCCCAGCATTTT
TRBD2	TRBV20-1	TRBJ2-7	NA	CSARSGLAGGTYEQYF	TGCAGTGCTCGATCGGGACTAGCGGGGGGGACCTACGAGCAGTACTTC
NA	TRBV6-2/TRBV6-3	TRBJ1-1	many	CASSLSGQDTEAFF	TGTGCCAGCAGTTTAAGTGGGCAGGACACTGAAGCTTTCTTT
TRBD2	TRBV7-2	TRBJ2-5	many	CASSPGLALETQYF	TGTGCCAGCAGCCCAGGACTAGCCTTGGAGACCCAGTACTTC
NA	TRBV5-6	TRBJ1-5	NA	CASSLASVNQPQHF	TGTGCCAGCAGCTTGGCGTCAGTTAATCAGCCCCAGCATTTT
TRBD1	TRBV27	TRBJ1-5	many	CASTRTGGSNQPQHF	TGTGCCAGCACCCGGACAGGGGGTTCCAATCAGCCCCAGCATTTT
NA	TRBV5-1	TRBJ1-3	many	CASSSGDSGNTIYF	TGCGCCAGCAGCTCGGGGGACTCTGGAAACACCATATATTTT
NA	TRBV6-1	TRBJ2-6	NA	CASRGYRDGSSGANVLTF	TGTGCCAGCAGGGGATACCGGGACGGCTCCTCTGGGGCCAACGTCCTGACTTTC
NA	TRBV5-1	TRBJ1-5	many	CASSLEPDLNQPQHF	TGCGCCAGCAGCTTGGAGCCAGATCTAAATCAGCCCCAGCATTTT
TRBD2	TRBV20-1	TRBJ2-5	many	CSAKLAGGKETQYF	TGCAGTGCTAAGTTGGCGGGGGGCAAAGAGACCCAGTACTTC
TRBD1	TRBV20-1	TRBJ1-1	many	CSAGGTGTEAFF	TGCAGTGCTGGCGGGACAGGAACTGAAGCTTTCTTT
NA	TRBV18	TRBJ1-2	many	CASSPPINPGTYGYTF	TGTGCCAGCTCACCACCGATCAATCCGGGGACCTATGGCTACACCTTC
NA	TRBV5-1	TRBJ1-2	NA	CASSLQYSNYGYTF	TGCGCCAGCAGCTTACAGTATTCCAACTATGGCTACACCTTC
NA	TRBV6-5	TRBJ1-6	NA	CASSYSQGRGNSPLHF	TGTGCCAGCAGTTACTCGCAGGGTAGGGGTAATTCACCCCTCCACTTT
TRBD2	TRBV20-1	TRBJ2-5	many	CSARRIAGAGETQYF	TGCAGTGCTAGGCGGATAGCGGGGGCCGGGGAGACCCAGTACTTC
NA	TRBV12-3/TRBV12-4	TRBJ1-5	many	CASSLSLYQPQHF	TGTGCCAGCAGTTTAAGCCTATATCAGCCCCAGCATTTT
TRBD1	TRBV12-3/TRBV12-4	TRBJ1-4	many	CASSTTGGKEKLFF	TGTGCCAGCAGTACGACAGGGGGCAAAGAAAAACTGTTTTTT
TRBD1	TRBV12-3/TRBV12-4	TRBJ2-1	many	CASSGTDYNEQFF	TGTGCCAGCAGCGGGACAGACTACAATGAGCAGTTCTTC
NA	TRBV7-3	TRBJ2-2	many	CASSFRPNTGELFF	TGTGCCAGCAGCTTTCGGCCAAACACCGGGGAGCTGTTTTTT
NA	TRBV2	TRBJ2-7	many	CASSGGLLKREQYF	TGTGCCAGCAGTGGCGGACTTCTGAAACGCGAGCAGTACTTC
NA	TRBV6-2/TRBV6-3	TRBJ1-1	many	CASSYGRTEAFF	TGTGCCAGCAGTTACGGTCGCACTGAAGCTTTCTTT
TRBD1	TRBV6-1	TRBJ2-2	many	CASGDSNTGELFF	TGTGCCAGCGGGGACAGCAACACCGGGGAGCTGTTTTTT
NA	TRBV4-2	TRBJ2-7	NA	CASSQVDSYEQYF	TGTGCCAGCAGCCAAGTAGATTCCTACGAGCAGTACTTC
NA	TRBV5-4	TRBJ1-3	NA	CASSQSQTGNTIYF	TGTGCCAGCAGCCAATCACAAACTGGAAACACCATATATTTT
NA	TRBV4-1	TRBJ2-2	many	CASSQGGARTGELFF	TGCGCCAGCAGCCAAGGGGGGGCGCGGACCGGGGAGCTGTTTTTT
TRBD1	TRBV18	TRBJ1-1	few	CASSTTGDKYTEAFF	TGTGCCAGCTCAACGACAGGGGATAAATACACTGAAGCTTTCTTT
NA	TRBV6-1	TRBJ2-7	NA	CASSPLGGGGEQYF	TGTGCCAGCAGCCCCTTAGGCGGGGGCGGGGAGCAGTACTTC
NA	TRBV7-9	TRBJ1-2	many	CASSLVGTGGYTF	TGTGCCAGCAGCTTAGTGGGGACGGGAGGCTACACCTTC